Below are 26 T cell receptor beta chains sequenced from a single sample in a study of T cell responses to AZD1222 COVID-19 vaccine. Method: immunoSEQ multiplex PCR; TCRdb's copy keeps in-frame clones and lacks some. This sample has roughly 99,000 clones; roughly 87% occur once, and the top ten carry 4.5% to 6%. Sequencing was performed on peripheral blood, taken 28 days after the second AZD1222 dose. The receptors were gathered from an adult who received the AZD1222 COVID-19 vaccine.

The J gene is TRBJ2-3, the V gene TRBV6-5; 8 nucleotides match TRBD1. With 7 bases clipped from V and 1 base from J, the junction kept 4 bases outside the gene matches. This CDR3 has 14 residues. Germline assignment: CDR1 MNHEY and CDR2 SVGAGI. CDR3 bases: TGTGCCAGCAATAGCAGGGGGCGCACAGATACGCAGTATTTT. As protein: CASNSRGRTDTQYF.

This chain connects TRBV27 to TRBJ2-5, with 8 bases lining up with TRBD2. Germline CDR1 MNHEY, CDR2 SMNVEV (reference sequence). The CDR3 contains 15 residues. V lost 6 bases, J lost 6 bases, and 12 bases stayed unmatched. The CDR3 DNA reads as TGTGCCAGCAGCCCAAGGGCGGGGGGCGCGAAGACCCAGTACTTC. Its protein product is CASSPRAGGAKTQYF.

The V and J genes are TRBV18 and TRBJ2-7; tentatively, D is TRBD1 (5 bases). CDR3 length: 12 amino acids. Trimming took off 4 bases at V and 4 bases at J, with 8 bases between the two ends. CDR1 is KGHSH, CDR2 LQKENI, per germline. The CDR3 DNA is TGTGCCAGCTCACAGGGGCGGTACGAGCAGTACTTC. Translation gives CASSQGRYEQYF.

The V call is TRBV11-2, the J call TRBJ1-5; D ambiguous. CDR1 and CDR2 (germline): SGHAT, FQNNGV. The CDR3 is 13 amino acids. V shed 5 bases and J shed 3 bases, with 8 bases lying between them. The CDR3 DNA follows: TGTGCCAGCAGCCGGAATAACAATCAGCCCCAGCATTTT. It is translated as CASSRNNNQPQHF. The full variable domain, rest sourced from reference TRBV11-2 and TRBJ1-5, is EAGVAQSPRYKIIEKRQSVAFWCNPISGHATLYWYQQILGQGPKLLIQFQNNGVVDDSQLPKDRFSAERLKGVDSTLKIQPAKLEDSAVYLCASSRNNNQPQHFGDGTRLSIL.

J is TRBJ1-4 and V is TRBV19; 12 bases agree with TRBD1. Germline V CDR1 and CDR2: LNHDA, SQIVND (reference sequence). CDR3 size: 18 residues. V lost 4 bases, J lost 3 bases, and 9 bases stayed unmatched. CDR3 loop: CASSSPGQGAEANEKLFF. In nucleotides, the CDR3 is TGTGCCAGTAGTAGTCCGGGACAGGGGGCCGAAGCTAATGAAAAACTGTTTTTT.

This chain joins TRBV3-1 (or the pseudogene TRBV3-2) and TRBJ1-2, with 11 bases fitting TRBD1. Germline V gene sequence: CDR1 LGHDT, CDR2 YNNKEL (reference sequence). This CDR3 is built from 15 residues. V shed 3 bases and J 4 bases; nucleotides not matched to a gene: 4. CDR3 sequence (DNA): TGTGCCAGCAGCCACGGACAGGGGGCAAGCTATGGCTACACCTTC. Protein: CASSHGQGASYGYTF.

CDR3 sequence: CASRAEAAPADTQYF. Here the CDR3 DNA reads TGTGCCAGTAGGGCGGAGGCGGCCCCCGCAGATACGCAGTATTTT. The chain uses TRBV19 and TRBJ2-3, with D perhaps TRBD2 (5 bases). The CDR3 extends over 15 amino acids. Germline-derived CDR1 and CDR2 are LNHDA and SQIVND (reference sequence). Trimming shortened V by 6 bases and J by 4 bases, and 17 bases separated the two germline ends.

The V call is TRBV9, the J call TRBJ1-3; 7 bases map to TRBD1. CDR3 length: 15 amino acids. The germline gives CDR1 SGDLS, CDR2 YYNGEE. With V trimmed by 5 bases and J by 0 bases, 5 bases remained unmatched. The DNA for the CDR3 is TGTGCCAGCAGTGAGACAGGGCACTCTGGAAACACCATATATTTT. This sequence encodes CASSETGHSGNTIYF. Using reference TRBV9 and TRBJ1-3 for the parts outside the CDR3, the full variable domain is DSGVTQTPKHLITATGQRVTLRCSPRSGDLSVYWYQQSLDQGLQFLIQYYNGEERAKGNILERFSAQQFPDLHSELNLSSLELGDSALYFCASSETGHSGNTIYFGEGSWLTVV.

This clone was seen a few times. The chain links TRBV3-1 (or the pseudogene TRBV3-2) to TRBJ1-1; unclear D gene. The germline CDR1 and CDR2 sequences are LGHDT and YNNKEL (reference sequence). The CDR3 contains 12 residues. With 1 base removed from V and 8 bases from J, the gap between germline ends came to 8 bases. CDR3 in DNA: TGTGCCAGCAGCCAAGTGGGCAGCGAAGCTTTCTTT. This sequence encodes CASSQVGSEAFF.

This chain links TRBV10-3 with TRBJ1-2; 10 bases align to TRBD1. The CDR3 covers 16 residues. CDR1 and CDR2 (germline): ENHRY, SYGVKD. J lost 5 bases, V lost 3 bases, and 9 bases had no gene match. This CDR3 is CAISEGDRGSGYGYTF. In DNA form, the CDR3 reads TGTGCCATCAGTGAAGGGGACAGGGGTAGTGGGTATGGCTACACCTTC.

A note on this clone: Other DNA sequences in this sample translate to the same CDR3. The V call is TRBV2, the J call TRBJ1-1; no definite D call. CDR1 is SNHLY and CDR2 is FYNNEI in the germline V gene. This CDR3 is 13 amino acids long. V gave up 1 base and J gave up 1 base, with 4 bases separating them. CDR3 in DNA: TGTGCCAGCAGTGAAGACTCGAACACTGAAGCTTTCTTT. It translates to CASSEDSNTEAFF.

The V call is TRBV7-9, the J call TRBJ1-4, with TRBD1 matching over 7 bases. Per germline, CDR1 SEHNR and CDR2 FQNEAQ (reference sequence). The CDR3 runs to 15 residues. Trimming at V came to 5 bases and at J to 7 bases, leaving 10 bases not matched to a gene. CDR3 loop: CASSTRQGIGEKLFF. The CDR3 DNA is TGTGCCAGCAGCACGCGACAGGGAATCGGTGAAAAACTGTTTTTT.

This clone has only one observation. The genes are TRBV19 and TRBJ2-4, with TRBD1 identical over 8 bases. This CDR3 spans 16 amino acids. J gave up 0 bases and V 6 bases, and 7 bases lay outside the gene matches. Germline values: CDR1 LNHDA, CDR2 SQIVND (reference sequence). The CDR3 DNA reads TGTGCCAGTAGCCCGGACAGGGCTGTAGCCAAAAACATTCAGTACTTC. Its translation is CASSPDRAVAKNIQYF.

The chain is built from TRBV11-2 and TRBJ2-3; tentatively, D is TRBD1 or TRBD2 (5 bases each). The length of the CDR3 is 17 residues. V lost 7 bases, J lost 2 bases, and 22 bases lay in between. Germline values: CDR1 SGHAT, CDR2 FQNNGV. The CDR3 nucleotides are TGTGCCAGCACCGACCATTTGGGCAGGGACGTCACAGATACGCAGTATTTT. This codes for CASTDHLGRDVTDTQYF.

The chain has TRBV7-9 and TRBJ2-5; 13 bases fit TRBD2. Germline trimming cut 3 bases from V and 2 bases from J; bases unmatched to any gene: 12. Germline values: CDR1 SEHNR, CDR2 FQNEAQ (reference sequence). CDR3 length equals 19 residues. CDR3 residues: CASSFPTSGGPIGQETQYF. The CDR3 DNA follows: TGTGCCAGCAGCTTCCCGACTAGCGGGGGGCCTATTGGGCAAGAGACCCAGTACTTC.

The CDR3 loop is CASSFGKSNQPQHF. In nucleotides, the CDR3 is TGTGCCAGCAGCTTTGGCAAAAGCAATCAGCCCCAGCATTTT. This chain uses TRBV7-9 with TRBJ1-5; no firm D call. Trimming cost V 3 bases and J 1 base, with 7 bases left between them. CDR3 length: 14 residues. Germline CDR1 SEHNR, CDR2 FQNEAQ (reference sequence).

There are a few counts of this clone. CDR3 amino acids: CASSDLGQSNEKLFF. In DNA, the CDR3 is TGTGCCAGCAGTGATCTAGGGCAGTCGAATGAAAAACTGTTTTTT. The J gene is TRBJ1-4, the V gene TRBV6-1; D remains ambiguous. Germline V lookup: CDR1 MNHNS, CDR2 SASEGT. The V gene lost 3 bases and the J gene lost 5 bases, with 13 bases spanning the gap. The CDR3 covers 15 residues.

This chain links TRBV7-9 with TRBJ1-6; D uncertain. Germline V gene lookup returns CDR1 SEHNR and CDR2 FQNEAQ (reference sequence). Trimming took off 5 bases at V and 7 bases at J, with 12 bases between the two ends. CDR3 length equals 14 residues. CDR3 amino acids: CASSLGSDNSPLHF. CDR3 sequence (DNA): TGTGCCAGCAGCCTCGGCTCCGACAATTCACCCCTCCACTTT.

The chain uses TRBV6-5 and TRBJ2-7, with TRBD1 matching over 7 bases. The V segment lost 7 bases and the J segment 8 bases; nucleotides outside the gene matches: 14. Per the germline V gene, CDR1 is MNHEY and CDR2 is SVGAGI. The CDR3 spans 14 residues. CDR3 sequence reads: CASKSGTEALQQYF. Written as DNA, the CDR3 is TGTGCCAGCAAGTCCGGGACAGAGGCCCTTCAGCAGTACTTC.

This rearrangement joins TRBV24-1 to TRBJ1-2; 8 bases are a match to TRBD1. The CDR3 is 15 residues long. Per the germline V gene, CDR1 is KGHDR and CDR2 is SFDVKD. Losses at the gene ends were 4 bases for V and 1 base for J; bases not matched to a gene: 4. The CDR3 bases are TGTGCCACCAGTGAGAGGACAGGGATTAACTATGGCTACACCTTC. It encodes CATSERTGINYGYTF.

This clone was recorded a few times. The V call is TRBV6-2 or TRBV6-3, the J call TRBJ2-3, with D unresolved. The length of the CDR3 is 15 residues. Looked up from germline, CDR1 is MNHEY and CDR2 is SVGEGT. V was shortened by 0 bases and J by 9 bases, with 16 bases between the two germline ends. DNA for the CDR3: TGTGCCAGCAGTTACTCAGGGAATAGGTTACAGACGCAGTATTTT. This gives the protein CASSYSGNRLQTQYF.

The chain joins TRBV10-3 to TRBJ2-3; 7 nucleotides match TRBD2. J was trimmed by 5 bases and V by 2 bases; bases with no gene match: 4. Germline CDR1 reads ENHRY; CDR2 reads SYGVKD. The CDR3 extends over 14 amino acids. CDR3 nucleotide sequence: TGTGCCATCAGTGAGAATCCGGGGGGAGATACGCAGTATTTT. As protein: CAISENPGGDTQYF.

The rearrangement joins TRBV5-4 to TRBJ1-1, with unresolved D. From germline, CDR1 is SGHNT and CDR2 YYREEE (reference sequence). The V gene lost 4 bases and the J gene lost 1 base, with 8 bases spanning the gap. The CDR3 extends over 13 amino acids. CDR3 sequence (DNA): TGTGCCAGCAGCACGGACGCGAACACTGAAGCTTTCTTT. This translates into CASSTDANTEAFF.

The chain uses TRBV7-2 and TRBJ2-5; 11 bases match TRBD2. The V and J ends lost 5 bases and 5 bases, in that order; junction bases with no gene match: 7. Germline V gene lookup returns CDR1 SGHTA and CDR2 FQGNSA. There are 15 residues in the CDR3. In nucleotides, the CDR3 is TGTGCCAGCAGCCTGGTAGCTAGCGGGGGGGAGACCCAGTACTTC. Residues: CASSLVASGGETQYF.

This chain uses TRBV12-3 or TRBV12-4 with TRBJ1-1; D may be TRBD1 (5 bases). The CDR3 is 12 residues long. Trimming shortened V by 6 bases and J by 6 bases, and 11 bases separated the two germline ends. CDR3 sequence reads: CASRSGGSEAFF. CDR3 coding DNA: TGTGCCAGCAGGTCGGGGGGGTCTGAAGCTTTCTTT.

The chain has TRBV7-6 and TRBJ1-3, with 10 bases aligning to TRBD1. The CDR3 covers 16 residues. Per germline, CDR1 SGHVS and CDR2 FNYEAQ. V dropped 4 bases and J dropped 4; count of bases not matched to a gene: 7. The CDR3 bases are TGTGCCAGCAGCTCCCGACAGGGGGCGGCGGGAAACACCATATATTTT. Protein product: CASSSRQGAAGNTIYF.